The rows below give T cell receptor beta chains drawn from one sample of a study of blood T cell repertoires in COVID-19. Generated by immunoSEQ multiplex PCR, the TCRdb table keeps only in-frame clones and is missing some. There are some 110,000 clones in the sample; roughly four fifths occur only once, and under 5.5% lies in the top ten. Source material: peripheral blood. These receptors originate from a man aged 55 to 69 with acute or convalescent COVID-19. CDR3s include the opening cysteine and the closing phenylalanine or tryptophan. The D gene is left open where the match is weak. Size is omitted from some rows. Given values are once, few, many or a class for expanded clones.

CDR3 DNA: TGTGCCAGCAGCCGTGACACGGTCGATGAAGCTTTCTTT
CDR3 protein: CASSRDTVDEAFF
V gene: TRBV7-3
J gene: TRBJ1-1
clone size: NA
D gene: NA

CDR3 DNA: TGTGCCAGCAGCCCGACTAGCGGGGGTAACACCGGGGAGCTGTTTTTT
CDR3 protein: CASSPTSGGNTGELFF
V gene: TRBV7-2
J gene: TRBJ2-2
clone size: NA
D gene: TRBD2

CDR3 DNA: TGTGCCAGCAGCCTGACAGGGATTGGAAACACCATATATTTT
CDR3 protein: CASSLTGIGNTIYF
V gene: TRBV28
J gene: TRBJ1-3
clone size: NA
D gene: TRBD1

CDR3 DNA: TGTGCCAGCAGGATGGGCAGGTTCCAAGAGACCCAGTACTTC
CDR3 protein: CASRMGRFQETQYF
V gene: TRBV7-9
J gene: TRBJ2-5
clone size: few
D gene: NA

CDR3 DNA: TGTGCCATCAGTGACCTTGAACGACAGATAAGGCCCTACGAGCAGTACTTC
CDR3 protein: CAISDLERQIRPYEQYF
V gene: TRBV10-3
J gene: TRBJ2-7
clone size: NA
D gene: NA

CDR3 DNA: TGTGCCAGCAGCACAGGGGCCAACACCGGGGAGCTGTTTTTT
CDR3 protein: CASSTGANTGELFF
V gene: TRBV7-2
J gene: TRBJ2-2
clone size: NA
D gene: TRBD1

CDR3 DNA: TGTGCCAGCAGCGTAGACGGTATCACAGATACGCAGTATTTT
CDR3 protein: CASSVDGITDTQYF
V gene: TRBV9
J gene: TRBJ2-3
clone size: once
D gene: NA

CDR3 DNA: TGTGCCAGCAGGGCCGGGACAGCGGAGACCCAGTACTTC
CDR3 protein: CASRAGTAETQYF
V gene: TRBV6-5
J gene: TRBJ2-5
clone size: NA
D gene: TRBD1

CDR3 DNA: TGTGCCAGCAGTTTTGTTCGGGAGGGCCGCGAGCAGTACTTC
CDR3 protein: CASSFVREGREQYF
V gene: TRBV28
J gene: TRBJ2-7
clone size: NA
D gene: TRBD2

CDR3 DNA: TGTGCCAGCAGCCTACCTAGGACAGGGAATTCACCCCTCCACTTT
CDR3 protein: CASSLPRTGNSPLHF
V gene: TRBV28
J gene: TRBJ1-6
clone size: few
D gene: TRBD1

CDR3 DNA: TGTGCCAGTAGTACCTCGGGTAGCGGCCCCCCATTATACAATGAGCAGTTCTTC
CDR3 protein: CASSTSGSGPPLYNEQFF
V gene: TRBV19
J gene: TRBJ2-1
clone size: NA
D gene: NA

CDR3 DNA: TGTGCCAGCAGCACGGGACAGGGGGACGGCTACACCTTC
CDR3 protein: CASSTGQGDGYTF
V gene: TRBV7-2
J gene: TRBJ1-2
clone size: NA
D gene: TRBD1

CDR3 DNA: TGTGCCTGGAGTCCCTCGAGCAATCAGCCCCAGCATTTT
CDR3 protein: CAWSPSSNQPQHF
V gene: TRBV30
J gene: TRBJ1-5
clone size: NA
D gene: NA

CDR3 DNA: TGTGCCAGCAGTGAATCGACAGGGGACTATGGCTACACCTTC
CDR3 protein: CASSESTGDYGYTF
V gene: TRBV2
J gene: TRBJ1-2
clone size: NA
D gene: TRBD1

CDR3 DNA: TGTGCCAGCAGCTTAGATATAGATACGCAGTATTTT
CDR3 protein: CASSLDIDTQYF
V gene: TRBV7-2
J gene: TRBJ2-3
clone size: NA
D gene: NA

CDR3 DNA: TGTGCCAGCAGCGTAGGGGCAGGCATTATCACTGAAGCTTTCTTT
CDR3 protein: CASSVGAGIITEAFF
V gene: TRBV9
J gene: TRBJ1-1
clone size: NA
D gene: NA

CDR3 DNA: TGTGCCAGCAGTTATCCAGGTTGGACCCAGTACTTC
CDR3 protein: CASSYPGWTQYF
V gene: TRBV6-2/TRBV6-3
J gene: TRBJ2-5
clone size: NA
D gene: NA

CDR3 DNA: TGTGCCAGCTCAGGGCAGGGGCTCTCTGCGGCTTTCTTT
CDR3 protein: CASSGQGLSAAFF
V gene: TRBV2
J gene: TRBJ1-1
clone size: NA
D gene: NA

CDR3 DNA: TGTGCCAGCAGCACTTCTTCCGGGACAGGGGCCCCTGAAGCTTTCTTT
CDR3 protein: CASSTSSGTGAPEAFF
V gene: TRBV7-9
J gene: TRBJ1-1
clone size: NA
D gene: TRBD1

CDR3 DNA: TGTGCCAGCAGCAAAAAGTCCAGGGCTCAGGGGGCTTACGAGCAGTACTTC
CDR3 protein: CASSKKSRAQGAYEQYF
V gene: TRBV21-1
J gene: TRBJ2-7
clone size: once
D gene: NA

CDR3 DNA: TGTGCCAGCAGCTTAGCCCCCCGGGGAGGAAGCTATGGCTACACCTTC
CDR3 protein: CASSLAPRGGSYGYTF
V gene: TRBV7-8
J gene: TRBJ1-2
clone size: NA
D gene: NA

CDR3 DNA: TGTGCCAGCAGCTTAATAGGGAGAAAATCCTACAATGAGCAGTTCTTC
CDR3 protein: CASSLIGRKSYNEQFF
V gene: TRBV7-3
J gene: TRBJ2-1
clone size: once
D gene: NA

CDR3 DNA: TGTGCCAGTAGTATTACCGGGACAGGGGGTAACGAGCAGTACTTC
CDR3 protein: CASSITGTGGNEQYF
V gene: TRBV19
J gene: TRBJ2-7
clone size: NA
D gene: TRBD1

CDR3 DNA: TGTGCCAGCAGCTTAGCGCCGACAGGGACGAAACTGTTTTTT
CDR3 protein: CASSLAPTGTKLFF
V gene: TRBV11-1
J gene: TRBJ1-4
clone size: NA
D gene: TRBD1

CDR3 DNA: TGCGCCAGCACCCCCGGATACGGGGGTCAGCCCCAGCATTTT
CDR3 protein: CASTPGYGGQPQHF
V gene: TRBV10-2
J gene: TRBJ1-5
clone size: NA
D gene: NA

CDR3 DNA: TGTGCCAGCAGCCGATATGAGGGTTGGGCCGGGGAGCTGTTTTTT
CDR3 protein: CASSRYEGWAGELFF
V gene: TRBV3-1/TRBV3-2
J gene: TRBJ2-2
clone size: once
D gene: NA

CDR3 DNA: TGTGCCAGCAGCTTTATCGGACGGACAAACACTGAAGCTTTCTTT
CDR3 protein: CASSFIGRTNTEAFF
V gene: TRBV5-6
J gene: TRBJ1-1
clone size: NA
D gene: NA

CDR3 DNA: TGTGCCAGCAGGATAACGCAGGGCACTGAAGCTTTCTTT
CDR3 protein: CASRITQGTEAFF
V gene: TRBV5-6
J gene: TRBJ1-1
clone size: NA
D gene: NA

CDR3 DNA: TGTGCCAGCAGCTTAGAGGGGACCGGGGAGCTGTTTTTT
CDR3 protein: CASSLEGTGELFF
V gene: TRBV7-9
J gene: TRBJ2-2
clone size: NA
D gene: NA

CDR3 DNA: TGTGCCAGCAGCTTGGCGGGCAGGGAGGTGACCGGGGAGCTGTTTTTT
CDR3 protein: CASSLAGREVTGELFF
V gene: TRBV5-6
J gene: TRBJ2-2
clone size: NA
D gene: NA

CDR3 DNA: TGTGCCAGCAGCTTAGGTGTGGCCAAAGAGACCCAGTACTTC
CDR3 protein: CASSLGVAKETQYF
V gene: TRBV11-3
J gene: TRBJ2-5
clone size: NA
D gene: NA

CDR3 DNA: TGCAGCGTTGCTGGGCTGAGCTCTGGAAACACCATATATTTT
CDR3 protein: CSVAGLSSGNTIYF
V gene: TRBV29-1
J gene: TRBJ1-3
clone size: once
D gene: NA

CDR3 DNA: TGCGCCAGCAGCCAAGCTAGGGGGACTAGCGATTACAATGAGCAGTTCTTC
CDR3 protein: CASSQARGTSDYNEQFF
V gene: TRBV4-1
J gene: TRBJ2-1
clone size: NA
D gene: TRBD2

CDR3 DNA: TGTGCCAGCAGCCAAGAGGGAGATCTTCCCACAGATACGCAGTATTTT
CDR3 protein: CASSQEGDLPTDTQYF
V gene: TRBV3-1/TRBV3-2
J gene: TRBJ2-3
clone size: NA
D gene: NA

CDR3 DNA: TGTGCCAGCAGCCAAGTATCAGGGGCTAACTATGGCTACACCTTC
CDR3 protein: CASSQVSGANYGYTF
V gene: TRBV3-1/TRBV3-2
J gene: TRBJ1-2
clone size: NA
D gene: NA

CDR3 DNA: TGCAGCGTTGAAATGACGGGACTAGCGGGGGGTGAGCAGTTCTTC
CDR3 protein: CSVEMTGLAGGEQFF
V gene: TRBV29-1
J gene: TRBJ2-1
clone size: NA
D gene: TRBD2

CDR3 DNA: TGTGCCAGCAGTTACCAGGGCCAGAGCACAGATACGCAGTATTTT
CDR3 protein: CASSYQGQSTDTQYF
V gene: TRBV6-5
J gene: TRBJ2-3
clone size: NA
D gene: NA

CDR3 DNA: TGTGCCAGCAGCCTGGGACAACAAGAGACCCAGTACTTC
CDR3 protein: CASSLGQQETQYF
V gene: TRBV7-9
J gene: TRBJ2-5
clone size: NA
D gene: NA

CDR3 DNA: TGTGCCAGCAGCGTAGAGGGGTGGGCGGGAGCCCCAGATACGCAGTATTTT
CDR3 protein: CASSVEGWAGAPDTQYF
V gene: TRBV9
J gene: TRBJ2-3
clone size: NA
D gene: TRBD2

CDR3 DNA: TGTGCCAGCAGCGAACAGGGGATGGTCCGGGAGCTGTTTTTT
CDR3 protein: CASSEQGMVRELFF
V gene: TRBV9
J gene: TRBJ2-2
clone size: once
D gene: TRBD1

CDR3 DNA: TGCAGCGTCGGACAGTTTAATCAGCCCCAGCATTTT
CDR3 protein: CSVGQFNQPQHF
V gene: TRBV29-1
J gene: TRBJ1-5
clone size: NA
D gene: NA

CDR3 DNA: TGCGCCAGCAGCCAAGACGGGACAGGGGGGGAAAAACTGTTTTTT
CDR3 protein: CASSQDGTGGEKLFF
V gene: TRBV4-1
J gene: TRBJ1-4
clone size: few
D gene: TRBD1

CDR3 DNA: TGTGCCAGCAGCCAGAACAGGTATACCTCCTACGAGCAGTACTTC
CDR3 protein: CASSQNRYTSYEQYF
V gene: TRBV4-2
J gene: TRBJ2-7
clone size: NA
D gene: NA

CDR3 DNA: TGTGCCAGCTCACCTTACAGTACAACTAATGAAAAACTGTTTTTT
CDR3 protein: CASSPYSTTNEKLFF
V gene: TRBV18
J gene: TRBJ1-4
clone size: NA
D gene: NA

CDR3 DNA: TGTGCCAGCAGCCCCCGGCCGCAGGCAGCGGGTTCACCCCTCCACTTT
CDR3 protein: CASSPRPQAAGSPLHF
V gene: TRBV9
J gene: TRBJ1-6
clone size: NA
D gene: NA

CDR3 DNA: TGTGCCAGCAGTGAAAGGGGTTACGGCTACACCTTC
CDR3 protein: CASSERGYGYTF
V gene: TRBV6-1
J gene: TRBJ1-2
clone size: once
D gene: NA

CDR3 DNA: TGTGCCTGGGCTCCGGGACAGGGAACAGATACGCAGTATTTT
CDR3 protein: CAWAPGQGTDTQYF
V gene: TRBV30
J gene: TRBJ2-3
clone size: NA
D gene: TRBD1

CDR3 DNA: TGTGCCAGCAGCTTAGGGGACAGGTGGAATGAAAAACTGTTTTTT
CDR3 protein: CASSLGDRWNEKLFF
V gene: TRBV7-9
J gene: TRBJ1-4
clone size: NA
D gene: TRBD1

CDR3 DNA: TGTGCCAGCAGCTCCGGGACTAGCGGAGACAATGAGCAGTTCTTC
CDR3 protein: CASSSGTSGDNEQFF
V gene: TRBV3-1/TRBV3-2
J gene: TRBJ2-1
clone size: NA
D gene: TRBD2

CDR3 DNA: TGTGCCAGCAGCGTGAATACAGGGGTTAATGAAAAACTGTTTTTT
CDR3 protein: CASSVNTGVNEKLFF
V gene: TRBV9
J gene: TRBJ1-4
clone size: NA
D gene: TRBD1

CDR3 DNA: TGTGCCAGCTCACCTTCGACAGGGCGAAATTCACCCCTCCACTTT
CDR3 protein: CASSPSTGRNSPLHF
V gene: TRBV18
J gene: TRBJ1-6
clone size: NA
D gene: TRBD1

CDR3 DNA: TGTGCCAGCAGACCTAGCGGGACCTACAATGAGCAGTTCTTC
CDR3 protein: CASRPSGTYNEQFF
V gene: TRBV6-2/TRBV6-3
J gene: TRBJ2-1
clone size: NA
D gene: TRBD2

CDR3 DNA: TGTGCCAGCAGCTCGGGAGGGCCCCAAGAGACCCAGTACTTC
CDR3 protein: CASSSGGPQETQYF
V gene: TRBV11-1
J gene: TRBJ2-5
clone size: NA
D gene: TRBD2

CDR3 DNA: TGTGCCAGCAGGCCGGGACAGAAGGAAGAGACCCAGTACTTC
CDR3 protein: CASRPGQKEETQYF
V gene: TRBV6-5
J gene: TRBJ2-5
clone size: NA
D gene: TRBD1

CDR3 DNA: TGTGCCTGGAGGCATAACAGGGCAATGAACACTGAAGCTTTCTTT
CDR3 protein: CAWRHNRAMNTEAFF
V gene: TRBV30
J gene: TRBJ1-1
clone size: few
D gene: NA